This T cell receptor beta chain was identified during a study of T cell responses to AZD1222 COVID-19 vaccine. Study details: Pooling covered second doses at about 4 or about 12 weeks.

The V gene's germline CDR1 is SGHDN and CDR2 FVKESK. V was pared by 5 bases and J by 2 bases, with 2 bases between. CDR3 size: 11 residues. A remark on this clone: What it binds is not known.

Only in-frame clones appear in the TCRdb table, and some are missing; sequencing was by immunoSEQ multiplex PCR. Among about 110,000 clones, around 90% were seen once, and the ten largest hold 5.2%. Overall study results and limits: The study sampled repertoires only after the peak T cell response. Most donors were white British, females outnumbered males, and clonal diversity was possibly underestimated.

The J gene is TRBJ2-3, the V gene TRBV14; D unclear. The specimen was peripheral blood, collected on day 0 of AZD1222 vaccination. This clonotype originated in an adult in good health. The CDR3 nucleotides are TGTGCCAGCAGCGACACAGATACGCAGTATTTT. This gives the protein CASSDTDTQYF.